This T cell receptor (beta chain) was identified during a study of T-cell memory formation after mild COVID-19. With 0 bases removed from V and 3 bases from J, the gap between germline ends came to 12 bases. This CDR3 comprises 15 residues. MiXCR was run by TCRdb on the 5' RACE reads, yielding one entry per CDR3 protein. The top ten hold under 8.5% of the sample, which has hundreds of thousands of distinct CDR3 sequences, roughly a fifth seen once. The V gene is TRBV12-3 or TRBV12-4, the J gene TRBJ2-7; no clear D gene. The material sequenced was PBMCs or a T cell subset sorted from them (not recorded which). The source is an adult woman who had mild COVID-19 (a few samples of this study predate the infection). Cell type and time point are not known. The CDR3 DNA reads as TGTGCCAGCAGTTTAGCGCTCTTAGGTCTCTACGAGCAGTACTTC. Its translation: CASSLALLGLYEQYF.